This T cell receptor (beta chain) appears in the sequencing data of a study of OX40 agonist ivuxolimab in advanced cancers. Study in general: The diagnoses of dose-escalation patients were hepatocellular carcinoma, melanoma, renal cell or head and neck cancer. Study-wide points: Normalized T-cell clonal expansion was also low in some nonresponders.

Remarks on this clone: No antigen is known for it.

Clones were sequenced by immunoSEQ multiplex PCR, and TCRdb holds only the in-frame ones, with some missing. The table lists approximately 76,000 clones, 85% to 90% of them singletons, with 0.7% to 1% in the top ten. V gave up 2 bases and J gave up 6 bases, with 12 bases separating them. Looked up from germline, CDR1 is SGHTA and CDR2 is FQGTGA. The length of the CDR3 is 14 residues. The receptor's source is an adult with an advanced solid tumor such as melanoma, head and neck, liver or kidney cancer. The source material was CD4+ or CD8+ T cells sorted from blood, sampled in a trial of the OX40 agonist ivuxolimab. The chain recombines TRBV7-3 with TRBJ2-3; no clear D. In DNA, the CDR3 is TGTGCCAGCAGCTTAGGTGTTGAAGGGGATACGCAGTATTTT. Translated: CASSLGVEGDTQYF.